What follows are 10 T cell receptor beta chains derived from one specimen sequenced in a study of blood T cell repertoires in COVID-19 (dated by TCRdb to the early 2020s). The protocol used for the library was the immunoSEQ multiplex PCR assay. This immuneACCESS table, as held by TCRdb, lists in-frame sequences with V and J called but not all clones. Of the missing ones, under half trace to an unresolved V gene in checked studies; the others have no known cause. The sample table lists some 150,000 clones, roughly 80% of them with a count of one. The ten largest clonotypes hold approximately 30% of the sample. Sequencing used peripheral blood. The receptors were gathered from a woman aged 55-70 years with acute or convalescent COVID-19.

This chain links TRBV7-9 with TRBJ1-1, with 8 bases fitting TRBD1. This CDR3 has 15 residues. V lost 7 bases to trimming and J lost 0 bases; unmatched junction nucleotides: 7. The V gene's germline CDR1 is SEHNR and CDR2 FQNEAQ (reference sequence). The CDR3 DNA reads TGTGCCAGCACCGGACAGGGACTAATGAACACTGAAGCTTTCTTT. Residues: CASTGQGLMNTEAFF. The whole variable domain, remainder taken from reference TRBV7-9 and TRBJ1-1, is DTGVSQNPRHKITKRGQNVTFRCDPISEHNRLYWYRQTLGQGPEFLTYFQNEAQLEKSRLLSDRFSAERPKGSFSTLEIQRTEQGDSAMYLCASTGQGLMNTEAFFGQGTRLTVV.

The J gene is TRBJ2-5, the V gene TRBV24-1; 9 positions match TRBD1. There are 17 residues in the CDR3. The germline V gene encodes CDR1 KGHDR and CDR2 SFDVKD. Trimming at V came to 0 bases and at J to 7 bases, leaving 11 bases not matched to a gene. CDR3 DNA: TGTGCCACCAGTGATTTGAATTCACCGGGACAGGGAGTGACCCAGTACTTC. Translated, it gives CATSDLNSPGQGVTQYF.

The chain links TRBV3-1 (or the pseudogene TRBV3-2) to TRBJ1-2, with D tentatively TRBD1 (5 bases). Trimming removed 3 bases from V and 3 bases from J, with 14 bases in between. Germline CDR1 is LGHDT and CDR2 is YNNKEL (reference sequence). The CDR3 spans 15 residues. The CDR3 protein is CASSQALWGDYGYTF. CDR3 DNA sequence: TGTGCCAGCAGCCAGGCCCTATGGGGGGACTATGGCTACACCTTC.

The chain is built from TRBV5-1 and TRBJ2-6; a weak D match, TRBD1 (6 bases). The ends were cut back, 2 bases at V and 4 bases at J, with 13 bases in the middle. The CDR3 sequence is 16 residues long. The germline V gene has CDR1 SGHRS and CDR2 YFSETQ. CDR3 coding DNA: TGCGCCAGCAGCTTAACAGGGTCGAGCGGGGCCAACGTCCTGACTTTC. Translating gives CASSLTGSSGANVLTF. Full variable domain (rest looked up from reference TRBV5-1 and TRBJ2-6): KAGVTQTPRYLIKTRGQQVTLSCSPISGHRSVSWYQQTPGQGLQFLFEYFSETQRNKGNFPGRFSGRQFSNSRSEMNVSTLELGDSALYLCASSLTGSSGANVLTFGAGSRLTVL.

The chain links TRBV9 to TRBJ1-1; TRBD1 agrees at 9 bases. Germline V gene data show CDR1 as SGDLS and CDR2 as YYNGEE. V trimming: 3 bases; J trimming: 2 bases; junction bases outside the gene matches: 14. The CDR3 length is 18 residues. In DNA, the CDR3 is TGTGCCAGCAGCGCCCGCGGATACCGGGACAGGGTCAACACTGAAGCTTTCTTT. Its translation: CASSARGYRDRVNTEAFF.

V usage is TRBV7-8 and J usage is TRBJ2-7, with D hard to call. The CDR3 extends over 13 amino acids. Germline lookup yields CDR1 SGHVS and CDR2 FQNEAQ. Trimming removed 8 bases at V and 3 bases at J, with 14 bases between. CDR3 DNA: TGTGCCAGCGGCGGTAATCGCGGCTACGAGCAGTACTTC. This gives the protein CASGGNRGYEQYF.

The chain employs TRBV5-1 and TRBJ1-2; 8 bases are shared with TRBD1. CDR1 is SGHRS, CDR2 YFSETQ, per germline. This CDR3 region has 15 residues. V was clipped by 6 bases and J by 5 bases; unmatched bases: 12. The CDR3 spells CASKPQGALGYGYTF. CDR3 sequence (DNA): TGCGCCAGCAAACCGCAGGGGGCGTTGGGATATGGCTACACCTTC. Full variable domain (missing parts from reference TRBV5-1 and TRBJ1-2): KAGVTQTPRYLIKTRGQQVTLSCSPISGHRSVSWYQQTPGQGLQFLFEYFSETQRNKGNFPGRFSGRQFSNSRSEMNVSTLELGDSALYLCASKPQGALGYGYTFGSGTRLTVV.

This clone was seen only once. The rearrangement links TRBV28 to TRBJ1-4; D gene ambiguous. The CDR3 is made up of 13 amino acids. From germline, CDR1 is MDHEN and CDR2 SYDVKM. This CDR3 is CATAGSLNEKLFF. CDR3 coding DNA: TGTGCAACCGCGGGGAGTTTAAATGAAAAACTGTTTTTT. The whole variable domain, remainder taken from reference TRBV28 and TRBJ1-4, is DVKVTQSSRYLVKRTGEKVFLECVQDMDHENMFWYRQDPGLGLRLIYFSYDVKMKEKGDIPEGYSVSREKKERFSLILESASTNQTSMYLCATAGSLNEKLFFGSGTQLSVL.

This chain joins TRBV7-6 and TRBJ1-6; 7 nucleotides line up with TRBD1. Germline V gene data show CDR1 as SGHVS and CDR2 as FNYEAQ. There are 13 residues in the CDR3. V lost 4 bases, J lost 8 bases, and 2 bases stayed unmatched. CDR3 sequence reads: CASSWDRYSPLHF. The CDR3, as DNA: TGTGCCAGCAGCTGGGACAGATATTCACCCCTCCACTTT. The full variable domain, rest sourced from reference TRBV7-6 and TRBJ1-6, is GAGVSQSPRYKVTKRGQDVALRCDPISGHVSLYWYRQALGQGPEFLTYFNYEAQQDKSGLPNDRFSAERPEGSISTLTIQRTEQRDSAMYRCASSWDRYSPLHFGNGTRLTVT.

For the CDR3, the DNA is TGTGCCAGTAATTACCGTTCGGGCAGGGATCAGCCCCAGCATTTT. It codes for CASNYRSGRDQPQHF. This chain connects TRBV19 to TRBJ1-5, with D possibly being TRBD1 (5 bases). Germline-derived CDR1 and CDR2 are LNHDA and SQIVND (reference sequence). V dropped 7 bases and J dropped 5 bases, with 18 bases sitting between them. CDR3 size: 15 residues.